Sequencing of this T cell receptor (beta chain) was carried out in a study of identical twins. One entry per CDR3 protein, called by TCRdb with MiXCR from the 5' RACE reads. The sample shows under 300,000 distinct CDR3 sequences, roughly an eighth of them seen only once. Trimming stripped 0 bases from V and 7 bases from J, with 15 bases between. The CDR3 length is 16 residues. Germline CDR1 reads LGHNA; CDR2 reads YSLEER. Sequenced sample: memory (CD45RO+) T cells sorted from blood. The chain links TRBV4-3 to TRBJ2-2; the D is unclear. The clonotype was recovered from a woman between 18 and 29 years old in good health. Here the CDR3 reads CASSQDGRAQGGELFF. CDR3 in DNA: TGCGCCAGCAGCCAAGATGGCCGGGCCCAAGGCGGGGAGCTGTTTTTT.